This T cell receptor beta chain was identified during a study of blood T cell repertoires in COVID-19. Looking at the study overall: Sites across the United States, Italy and Spain contributed samples from acute and convalescent COVID-19. PBMCs, B-cell-depleted T cells, or T cells provided the cDNA or gDNA that made up the material.

Germline CDR1 reads KGHDR; CDR2 reads SFDVKD. This CDR3 contains 14 residues. V was clipped by 1 base and J by 3 bases, with 5 bases between them. In the original analysis: Quantification of nucleated cells was approximated via reference gene primer amplification. Profiling relied on immunoSEQ multiplex PCR, and the TCRdb table lists in-frame clones only, not all of them. The DNA was the basis for D and trimming; V, J and clone size are from that table. The sample lists 70,000 to 75,000 clones, more than 80% seen once, with 4.8% in the top ten. This chain connects TRBV24-1 to TRBJ2-2; TRBD1 is a possible D gene (5 bases). The sequenced material came from peripheral blood. The clonotype was recovered from a woman aged 80 or over with active or convalescent COVID-19. In nucleotides, the CDR3 is TGTGCCACCAGTGATTTAGGGGACACCGGGGAGCTGTTTTTT. This codes for CATSDLGDTGELFF.